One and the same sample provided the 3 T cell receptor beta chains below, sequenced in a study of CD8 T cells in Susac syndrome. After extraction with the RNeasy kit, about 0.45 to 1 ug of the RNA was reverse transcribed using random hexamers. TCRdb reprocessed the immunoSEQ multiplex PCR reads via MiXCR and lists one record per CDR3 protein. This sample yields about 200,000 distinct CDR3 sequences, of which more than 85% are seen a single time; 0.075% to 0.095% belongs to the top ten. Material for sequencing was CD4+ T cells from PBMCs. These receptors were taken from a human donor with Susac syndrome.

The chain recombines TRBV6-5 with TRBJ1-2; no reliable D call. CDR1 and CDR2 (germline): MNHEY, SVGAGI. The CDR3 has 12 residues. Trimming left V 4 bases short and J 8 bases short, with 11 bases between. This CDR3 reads CASSSQTRGYTF. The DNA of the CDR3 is TGTGCCAGCAGTTCGCAGACGAGAGGCTACACCTTC.

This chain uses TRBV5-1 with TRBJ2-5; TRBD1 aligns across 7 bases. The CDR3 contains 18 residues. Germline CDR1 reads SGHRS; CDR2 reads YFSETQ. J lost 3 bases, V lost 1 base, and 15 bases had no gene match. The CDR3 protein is CASSLKKWTGQDKETQYF. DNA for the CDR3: TGCGCCAGCAGCTTGAAAAAATGGACAGGACAAGACAAAGAGACCCAGTACTTC.

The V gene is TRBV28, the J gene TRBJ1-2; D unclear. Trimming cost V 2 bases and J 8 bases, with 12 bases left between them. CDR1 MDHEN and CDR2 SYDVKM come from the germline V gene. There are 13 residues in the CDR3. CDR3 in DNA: TGTGCCAGCAGTTTACGACTGAACCTCGGCTACACCTTC. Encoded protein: CASSLRLNLGYTF.